This T cell receptor beta chain was captured in a study of shared clonotypes between healthy human individuals. With unsorted samples, genomic DNA was obtained from around 98 million PBMCs. CDR1 and CDR2 from the germline V gene are SGHTA and FQGTGA. CDR3 length: 12 residues. Trimming removed 5 bases from V and 3 bases from J, with 5 bases in between. Concerning this clone: This CDR3 is also generated by other DNA sequences in the sample.

Deep level was the assay's run setting. Every subset had its genomic DNA shared out evenly among several immunoSEQ plates. Per the authors' pipeline: Junction-only sequences produced by ImmunoSEQ had no quality scores, so filtering differed. TCRdb keeps only in-frame clones here, not all; method: immunoSEQ multiplex PCR. D and trimming come from the DNA, and the V and J calls and clone size come from that table. The table records 520,000 or so clones, 79% of them present only once. Specimen: PBMCs. This receptor was taken from a woman aged 40 to 50 in good health. Some clones in this sample may be carry-over from other donors' samples. V is TRBV7-3 and J is TRBJ2-1; D remains ambiguous. The CDR3 protein is CASSIDYNEQFF. The CDR3 DNA sequence: TGTGCCAGCAGCATCGACTACAATGAGCAGTTCTTC. The whole variable domain, filled in from reference TRBV7-3 and TRBJ2-1, reads GAGVSQTPSNKVTEKGKYVELRCDPISGHTALYWYRQSLGQGPEFLIYFQGTGAADDSGLPNDRFFAVRPEGSVSTLKIQRTERGDSAVYLCASSIDYNEQFFGPGTRLTVL.